Listed below are T cell receptor beta chains from one sample, sequenced in a study of T-cell reconstitution after alpha-beta-depleted transplantation in children. TCRdb independently ran MiXCR on the PCR reads; one entry per CDR3 protein. The sample carries 200,000 to 250,000 distinct CDR3 sequences, approximately 12% recorded once. The material sequenced was PBMCs from the stem cell graft donor, taken from the stem cell graft. The receptors come from a human donor who donated a stem cell graft to a child with acute lymphoblastic leukemia. The CDR3 runs from the conserved cysteine through the conserved F or W. Fields, in order: J gene, V gene, clone size, CDR3 length, D gene, CDR3 protein, CDR3 DNA. The D gene is left open where the match is weak. Part of the rows lack a size; the others show once, few, many or a class for expanded clones.

J gene: TRBJ1-1
V gene: TRBV29-1
clone size: many
CDR3 length: 13
D gene: TRBD1
CDR3 protein: CSVGDRMNTEAFF
CDR3 DNA: TGCAGCGTTGGGGACAGGATGAACACTGAAGCTTTCTTT

J gene: TRBJ2-1
V gene: TRBV20-1
clone size: many
CDR3 length: 13
D gene: -
CDR3 protein: CSARGAGGNEQFF
CDR3 DNA: TGCAGTGCCCGAGGGGCCGGGGGCAATGAGCAGTTCTTC

J gene: TRBJ2-2
V gene: TRBV29-1
clone size: many
CDR3 length: 13
D gene: -
CDR3 protein: CSGSTSGTGELFF
CDR3 DNA: TGCAGCGGCAGTACATCAGGGACCGGGGAGCTGTTTTTT

J gene: TRBJ2-5
V gene: TRBV6-1
clone size: many
CDR3 length: 13
D gene: -
CDR3 protein: CASSEAMEGVQYF
CDR3 DNA: TGTGCCAGCAGTGAAGCGATGGAAGGGGTGCAGTACTTC

J gene: TRBJ2-3
V gene: TRBV7-6
clone size: many
CDR3 length: 12
D gene: -
CDR3 protein: CASSSDSGTQYF
CDR3 DNA: TGTGCCAGCAGCTCCGACAGCGGTACGCAGTATTTT

J gene: TRBJ2-3
V gene: TRBV5-1
clone size: many
CDR3 length: 17
D gene: TRBD2
CDR3 protein: CASSPRLAGARTDTQYF
CDR3 DNA: TGCGCCAGCAGCCCAAGACTAGCGGGGGCCCGCACAGATACGCAGTATTTT

J gene: TRBJ1-2
V gene: TRBV27
clone size: many
CDR3 length: 15
D gene: -
CDR3 protein: CASSLSGGNNYGYTF
CDR3 DNA: TGTGCCAGCAGTTTATCGGGCGGCAACAACTATGGCTACACCTTC

J gene: TRBJ1-2
V gene: TRBV5-1
clone size: many
CDR3 length: 17
D gene: -
CDR3 protein: CASSLARLGDPKYGYTF
CDR3 DNA: TGCGCCAGCAGCTTGGCCAGGCTCGGGGATCCTAAATATGGCTACACCTTC

J gene: TRBJ2-1
V gene: TRBV12-3/TRBV12-4
clone size: -
CDR3 length: 19
D gene: TRBD2
CDR3 protein: CTICHPARGVSSSYNEQFF
CDR3 DNA: TGTACCATCTGTCATCCGGCCCGGGGGGTTTCAAGCTCCTACAATGAGCAGTTCTTC

J gene: TRBJ2-7
V gene: TRBV28
clone size: many
CDR3 length: 15
D gene: TRBD1
CDR3 protein: CASRGQGGVWGEQYF
CDR3 DNA: TGTGCCAGCCGGGGACAGGGGGGCGTATGGGGCGAGCAGTACTTC

J gene: TRBJ2-6
V gene: TRBV7-2
clone size: -
CDR3 length: 17
D gene: -
CDR3 protein: CASSRGTPYSGANGLTF
CDR3 DNA: TGTGCCAGCAGCCGCGGGACTCCCTACTCTGGGGCCAACGGCCTGACTTTC

J gene: TRBJ2-7
V gene: TRBV12-3/TRBV12-4
clone size: many
CDR3 length: 13
D gene: -
CDR3 protein: CASSSGLTYEQYF
CDR3 DNA: TGTGCCAGCAGTTCGGGACTTACCTACGAGCAGTACTTC

J gene: TRBJ2-7
V gene: TRBV25-1
clone size: many
CDR3 length: 12
D gene: -
CDR3 protein: CASSERHYEQYF
CDR3 DNA: TGTGCCAGCAGTGAGCGCCACTACGAGCAGTACTTC

J gene: TRBJ2-3
V gene: TRBV6-2/TRBV6-3
clone size: many
CDR3 length: 15
D gene: -
CDR3 protein: CASDRTGEHTDTQYF
CDR3 DNA: TGTGCCAGCGATCGTACAGGAGAACACACAGATACGCAGTATTTT

J gene: TRBJ1-1
V gene: TRBV19
clone size: -
CDR3 length: 14
D gene: -
CDR3 protein: CASSLPDSPTEAFF
CDR3 DNA: TGTGCCAGTAGCTTGCCCGACAGCCCCACTGAAGCTTTCTTT

J gene: TRBJ1-6
V gene: TRBV12-3/TRBV12-4
clone size: many
CDR3 length: 14
D gene: -
CDR3 protein: CASSSQGSDSPLHF
CDR3 DNA: TGTGCCAGCAGTTCACAGGGTAGTGATTCACCCCTCCACTTT

J gene: TRBJ2-1
V gene: TRBV3-1
clone size: many
CDR3 length: 14
D gene: -
CDR3 protein: CASSQEETFSEQFF
CDR3 DNA: TGTGCCAGCAGCCAAGAAGAGACCTTCAGTGAGCAGTTCTTC

J gene: TRBJ1-2
V gene: TRBV10-3
clone size: few
CDR3 length: 15
D gene: -
CDR3 protein: CAISETSSDNYGYTF
CDR3 DNA: TGTGCCATCAGTGAGACGTCATCAGATAACTATGGCTACACCTTC

J gene: TRBJ2-1
V gene: TRBV12-3/TRBV12-4
clone size: few
CDR3 length: 14
D gene: TRBD1
CDR3 protein: CASTRPVGDSLPVF
CDR3 DNA: TGTGCCAGCACCCGCCCGGTCGGGGACAGTCTTCCAGTCTTC

J gene: TRBJ2-2
V gene: TRBV20-1
clone size: many
CDR3 length: 14
D gene: -
CDR3 protein: CSASSGPTGGELFF
CDR3 DNA: TGCAGTGCTAGTTCAGGGCCTACAGGCGGGGAGCTGTTTTTT

J gene: TRBJ2-2
V gene: TRBV30
clone size: -
CDR3 length: 11
D gene: -
CDR3 protein: CAWSVGGELFF
CDR3 DNA: TGTGCCTGGAGTGTCGGAGGGGAGCTGTTTTTT

J gene: TRBJ2-3
V gene: TRBV6-2/TRBV6-3
clone size: many
CDR3 length: 13
D gene: -
CDR3 protein: CASFAGLIDTQYF
CDR3 DNA: TGTGCCAGCTTCGCGGGACTGATTGATACGCAGTATTTT

J gene: TRBJ1-4
V gene: TRBV4-3
clone size: many
CDR3 length: 15
D gene: -
CDR3 protein: CASSQRRPSNEKLFF
CDR3 DNA: TGCGCCAGCAGCCAGAGGAGGCCTTCAAACGAAAAACTGTTTTTT

J gene: TRBJ2-7
V gene: TRBV5-1
clone size: many
CDR3 length: 14
D gene: -
CDR3 protein: CASSHRDGDYEQYF
CDR3 DNA: TGCGCCAGCAGCCACCGGGACGGAGACTACGAGCAGTACTTC

J gene: TRBJ2-3
V gene: TRBV25-1
clone size: many
CDR3 length: 16
D gene: TRBD1
CDR3 protein: CASSRGPAPGTDTQYF
CDR3 DNA: TGTGCCAGCAGTAGGGGGCCAGCCCCCGGCACAGATACGCAGTATTTT

J gene: TRBJ1-3
V gene: TRBV7-2
clone size: many
CDR3 length: 17
D gene: -
CDR3 protein: CASSLPGGTGSGNTIYF
CDR3 DNA: TGTGCCAGCAGCTTGCCTGGGGGTACGGGTTCTGGAAACACCATATATTTT

J gene: TRBJ2-6
V gene: TRBV9
clone size: many
CDR3 length: 16
D gene: TRBD1
CDR3 protein: CASSGTGGSGANVLTF
CDR3 DNA: TGTGCCAGCAGCGGGACAGGGGGCAGTGGGGCCAACGTCCTGACTTTC

J gene: TRBJ2-1
V gene: TRBV14
clone size: many
CDR3 length: 18
D gene: TRBD2
CDR3 protein: CASSQGSLAGSSYNEQFF
CDR3 DNA: TGTGCCAGCAGCCAAGGTTCACTAGCGGGAAGCTCCTACAATGAGCAGTTCTTC

J gene: TRBJ1-5
V gene: TRBV7-9
clone size: many
CDR3 length: 14
D gene: TRBD1
CDR3 protein: CASRGQGASQPQHF
CDR3 DNA: TGTGCCAGCAGGGGACAGGGGGCAAGTCAGCCCCAGCATTTT

J gene: TRBJ2-2
V gene: TRBV10-3
clone size: many
CDR3 length: 14
D gene: TRBD2
CDR3 protein: CAISPAGVTGELFF
CDR3 DNA: TGTGCCATCAGCCCAGCGGGGGTGACCGGGGAGCTGTTTTTT

J gene: TRBJ1-3
V gene: TRBV7-9
clone size: many
CDR3 length: 16
D gene: -
CDR3 protein: CASSSSLPGQGNTIYF
CDR3 DNA: TGTGCCAGCAGTTCAAGCCTTCCGGGACAAGGAAACACCATATATTTT

J gene: TRBJ2-2
V gene: TRBV29-1
clone size: -
CDR3 length: 13
D gene: -
CDR3 protein: CSTVTEDTGELFF
CDR3 DNA: TGCAGCACGGTAACAGAGGACACCGGGGAGCTGTTTTTT

J gene: TRBJ2-5
V gene: TRBV18
clone size: -
CDR3 length: 14
D gene: -
CDR3 protein: CASSLGAGEETQYF
CDR3 DNA: TGTGCCAGCTCACTCGGGGCAGGGGAAGAGACCCAGTACTTC

J gene: TRBJ2-7
V gene: TRBV6-1
clone size: -
CDR3 length: 14
D gene: -
CDR3 protein: CASSAPGTLYEQYF
CDR3 DNA: TGTGCCAGCAGTGCCCCCGGGACACTCTACGAGCAGTACTTC

J gene: TRBJ1-1
V gene: TRBV6-5
clone size: many
CDR3 length: 13
D gene: -
CDR3 protein: CASSYGPGSEAFF
CDR3 DNA: TGTGCCAGCAGTTACGGACCCGGGAGTGAAGCTTTCTTT

J gene: TRBJ2-5
V gene: TRBV7-2
clone size: many
CDR3 length: 15
D gene: -
CDR3 protein: CASSPRDGFQETQYF
CDR3 DNA: TGTGCCAGCAGCCCCCGGGACGGTTTCCAAGAGACCCAGTACTTC

J gene: TRBJ2-3
V gene: TRBV10-3
clone size: many
CDR3 length: 15
D gene: -
CDR3 protein: CAISDTRRSTDTQYF
CDR3 DNA: TGTGCCATCAGTGATACCCGTCGAAGTACAGATACGCAGTATTTT

J gene: TRBJ2-6
V gene: TRBV6-5
clone size: -
CDR3 length: 19
D gene: -
CDR3 protein: CASSYKKGGLGWGANVLTF
CDR3 DNA: TGTGCCAGCAGTTACAAGAAAGGGGGTTTGGGGTGGGGGGCCAACGTCCTGACTTTC

J gene: TRBJ1-5
V gene: TRBV19
clone size: few
CDR3 length: 13
D gene: -
CDR3 protein: CASRSFGDQPQHF
CDR3 DNA: TGTGCCAGTAGAAGCTTCGGAGATCAGCCCCAGCATTTT

J gene: TRBJ2-1
V gene: TRBV27
clone size: few
CDR3 length: 16
D gene: -
CDR3 protein: CASRGGQVRSYNEQFF
CDR3 DNA: TGTGCCAGCAGGGGGGGGCAGGTGAGGTCCTACAATGAGCAGTTCTTC

J gene: TRBJ1-2
V gene: TRBV12-3/TRBV12-4
clone size: many
CDR3 length: 13
D gene: -
CDR3 protein: CASSTGRARGYTF
CDR3 DNA: TGTGCCAGCAGTACAGGCCGGGCGAGAGGCTACACCTTC

J gene: TRBJ2-5
V gene: TRBV7-9
clone size: many
CDR3 length: 14
D gene: TRBD1
CDR3 protein: CASVDRGRLETQYF
CDR3 DNA: TGTGCCAGCGTCGACAGGGGGCGCCTCGAGACCCAGTACTTC

J gene: TRBJ2-5
V gene: TRBV3-1
clone size: many
CDR3 length: 13
D gene: -
CDR3 protein: CASSPGSGETQYF
CDR3 DNA: TGTGCCAGCAGCCCAGGATCGGGGGAGACCCAGTACTTC

J gene: TRBJ2-3
V gene: TRBV7-9
clone size: many
CDR3 length: 20
D gene: -
CDR3 protein: CASSTTGGLAEWEPTDTQYF
CDR3 DNA: TGTGCCAGCAGCACCACCGGGGGGCTAGCAGAGTGGGAGCCCACAGATACGCAGTATTTT

J gene: TRBJ2-7
V gene: TRBV28
clone size: few
CDR3 length: 13
D gene: -
CDR3 protein: CASSYPAGYEQYF
CDR3 DNA: TGTGCCAGCAGCTACCCCGCTGGGTACGAGCAGTACTTC

J gene: TRBJ1-1
V gene: TRBV5-6
clone size: few
CDR3 length: 13
D gene: -
CDR3 protein: CASSLGGGGEAFF
CDR3 DNA: TGTGCCAGCAGCTTGGGAGGCGGGGGTGAAGCTTTCTTT

J gene: TRBJ2-3
V gene: TRBV14
clone size: many
CDR3 length: 16
D gene: -
CDR3 protein: CASSQGGSAITDTQYF
CDR3 DNA: TGTGCCAGCAGCCAAGGGGGTTCAGCGATCACAGATACGCAGTATTTT

J gene: TRBJ2-1
V gene: TRBV18
clone size: -
CDR3 length: 15
D gene: -
CDR3 protein: CASSPPTRGWGEQFF
CDR3 DNA: TGTGCCAGCTCACCACCAACCAGGGGCTGGGGGGAGCAGTTCTTC

J gene: TRBJ2-3
V gene: TRBV4-2
clone size: many
CDR3 length: 14
D gene: -
CDR3 protein: CASSQAGHADTQYF
CDR3 DNA: TGTGCCAGCAGCCAAGCGGGGCACGCAGATACGCAGTATTTT

J gene: TRBJ2-1
V gene: TRBV20-1
clone size: many
CDR3 length: 17
D gene: TRBD2
CDR3 protein: CSARGGLAGPTYNEQFF
CDR3 DNA: TGCAGTGCTAGAGGGGGACTAGCGGGACCGACCTACAATGAGCAGTTCTTC

J gene: TRBJ1-1
V gene: TRBV7-9
clone size: many
CDR3 length: 14
D gene: TRBD1
CDR3 protein: CASSGDSLNTEAFF
CDR3 DNA: TGTGCCAGCAGCGGGGACAGCTTGAACACTGAAGCTTTCTTT

J gene: TRBJ2-7
V gene: TRBV11-3
clone size: many
CDR3 length: 14
D gene: -
CDR3 protein: CASSLGDGSYEQYF
CDR3 DNA: TGTGCCAGCAGCTTAGGAGACGGTTCCTACGAGCAGTACTTC

J gene: TRBJ1-4
V gene: TRBV5-1
clone size: few
CDR3 length: 14
D gene: -
CDR3 protein: CASSPRGVGEKLFF
CDR3 DNA: TGCGCCAGCAGCCCGCGAGGGGTTGGGGAAAAACTGTTTTTT